This T cell receptor beta chain is drawn from a study of breast tumors, draining lymph nodes, adjacent tissues (dated by TCRdb to the mid-2010s). For the study in its entirety: Breast cancer patients provided tumor, adjacent nontumor tissue and axillary lymph nodes, and the study compared the TCR beta repertoires across these three sources. The study was designed to assess the relationships and possible T-cell exchange between tumor, surrounding tissue and draining lymph node repertoires in human breast cancer. Overall results and qualifications from the work: The data were considered consistent with most tumor T cells being derived from the lymph node and subsequently expanding within tumor tissue. The similarity between tumor and nontumor tissue repertoires was significantly greater in luminal-like breast cancer than in basal-like breast cancer. Tumor T-cell repertoires showed less diversity than lymph node repertoires and more diversity than nontumor tissue repertoires, and tumor T-cell repertoires showed preferential V and J gene usage. The conclusion that tumor T cells originate in lymph nodes was presented as consistent with a hypothesis rather than as directly demonstrated.

Lymph node samples were obtained from the axillary draining lymph nodes of breast cancer patients. The listed sequencing device is Illumina HiSeq 2000. TCR beta chain libraries were generated by multiplex PCR amplification. High-throughput sequencing was used to analyze the amplified TCR beta chain products. TCRdb handled the public reads itself, with Q25 trimming in fastp and clone calling in MiXCR, and kept productive beta chains. Each CDR3 protein gets just one entry, which takes the most common genes and DNA from the rows behind it. In this sample the table shows around 130,000 distinct CDR3 sequences, around 20% of which occur a single time. The leading ten clones occupy 2.2% of the sample. This clonotype was seen many times. Its antigen remains unidentified. The input lacks base qualities; no much larger clone sits a single base away. The TCR originated in a female donor with breast cancer. Some clones in this sample may be carry-over from other donors' samples. The specimen sequenced was axillary lymph node tissue.

The CDR3: CSAGGLAYEQYF. The DNA is TGCAGTGCTGGAGGACTAGCGTACGAGCAGTACTTC. In this chain, TRBV20-1 is recombined with TRBJ2-7, with 9 central nucleotides matching TRBD2. CDR1 DFQATT and CDR2 SNEGSKA were looked up in the germline V gene (reference sequence). Counted from cysteine to phenylalanine, this CDR3 has 12 amino acids. The CDR3 DNA has 36 bases and is translated from base 1. The germline V end is reduced by 5 bases and the J end by 4 bases; junction bases left unmatched: 3.